A selection of T cell receptor beta chains follows, all from one sample in a study of CD8+ T cells in alopecia areata. TCRdb keeps only in-frame clones here, not all; method: immunoSEQ multiplex PCR. Among 210,000 or so clones listed, 66% were seen once. The sequenced sample was CD4+ T cells sorted from blood, obtained at approximately week 45, from a patient treated with tofacitinib. The receptors were sampled from a human donor with alopecia areata. Each CDR3 is given with its conserved first and last residue. The D gene is left open where the match is weak. Clone sizes are given selectively: once, few, many, or a class where the clone is expanded.

clone_size j_call v_call d_call cdr3_nt cdr3_aa
. TRBJ1-1 TRBV4-3 . TGCGCCAGCAGCCCCCAACCGAGGCTGAACACTGAAGCTTTCTTT CASSPQPRLNTEAFF
few TRBJ2-5 TRBV6-5 . TGTGCCAGCAAACTCCGATTTCAAGAGACCCAGTACTTC CASKLRFQETQYF
once TRBJ2-7 TRBV30 TRBD1 TGTGCCTGGAGCGGGACAGGTCCCTACGAGCAGTACTTC CAWSGTGPYEQYF
. TRBJ2-2 TRBV11-1 TRBD2 TGTGCCAGCAGCTTAGAACTAGCGGGGTCCAACACCGGGGAGCTGTTTTTT CASSLELAGSNTGELFF
. TRBJ1-6 TRBV27 . TGTGCCAGCAGTTTATACAGGGTCTCACCCCTCCACTTT CASSLYRVSPLHF
. TRBJ2-1 TRBV30 . TGTGCCTGGACTAGGACAGTCAATGAGCAGTTCTTC CAWTRTVNEQFF
. TRBJ2-3 TRBV29-1 TRBD2 TGCAGCGTTGCCCCGGGACTAGCCACAGATACGCAGTATTTT CSVAPGLATDTQYF
few TRBJ2-3 TRBV7-7 TRBD2 TGTGCCAGCAGCGTTGGACTAGCCCTCACAGATACGCAGTATTTT CASSVGLALTDTQYF
. TRBJ1-1 TRBV30 . TGTGCCTGGAGTGGGGTGATCAACATGAACACTGAAGCTTTCTTT CAWSGVINMNTEAFF
. TRBJ1-5 TRBV30 . TGTGCCTGGACCACTCCGGGACAGCCCCAGCATTTT CAWTTPGQPQHF
once TRBJ1-1 TRBV14 . TGTGCCAGCAGCCAGTCCCGGGGCACTGAAGCTTTCTTT CASSQSRGTEAFF
. TRBJ1-2 TRBV29-1 . TGCAGCGTTACTCAGGGGCATGGCTACACCTTC CSVTQGHGYTF
once TRBJ2-2 TRBV7-9 TRBD2 TGTGCCAGCAGCTTATTAGCGGGGGGCCGCACCGGGGAGCTGTTTTTT CASSLLAGGRTGELFF
. TRBJ2-7 TRBV19 TRBD1 TGTGCCAGTAGTATCCACAGGGGGTACGAGCAGTACTTC CASSIHRGYEQYF
few TRBJ1-2 TRBV27 TRBD1 TGTGCCAGCAGTTCCCTACAGGGGACTGACTCCACCTTC CASSSLQGTDSTF
once TRBJ2-5 TRBV29-1 . TGCAGCGGCTCTTACAGGGTTGGAGCGGAGACCCAGTACTTC CSGSYRVGAETQYF